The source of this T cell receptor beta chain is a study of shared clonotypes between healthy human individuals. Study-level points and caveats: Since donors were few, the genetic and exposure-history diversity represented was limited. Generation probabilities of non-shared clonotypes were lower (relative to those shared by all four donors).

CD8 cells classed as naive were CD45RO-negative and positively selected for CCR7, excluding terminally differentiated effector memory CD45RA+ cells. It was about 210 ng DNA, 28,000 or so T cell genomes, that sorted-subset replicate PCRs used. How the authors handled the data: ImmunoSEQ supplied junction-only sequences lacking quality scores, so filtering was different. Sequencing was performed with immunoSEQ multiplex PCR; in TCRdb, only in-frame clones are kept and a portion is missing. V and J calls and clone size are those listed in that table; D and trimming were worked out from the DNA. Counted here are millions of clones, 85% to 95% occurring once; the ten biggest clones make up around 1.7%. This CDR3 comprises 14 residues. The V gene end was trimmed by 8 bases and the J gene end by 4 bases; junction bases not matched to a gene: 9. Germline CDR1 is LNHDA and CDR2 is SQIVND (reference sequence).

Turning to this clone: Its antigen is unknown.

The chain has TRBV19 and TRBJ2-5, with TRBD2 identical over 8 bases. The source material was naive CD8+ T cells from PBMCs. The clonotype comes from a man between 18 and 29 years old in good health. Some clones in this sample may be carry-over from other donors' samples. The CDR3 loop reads CASLAAGDRETQYF. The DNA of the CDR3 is TGTGCCAGTTTGGCAGCGGGAGATCGAGAGACCCAGTACTTC.